Each of the 27 T cell receptor beta chains below was sequenced from the same sample in a study of blood T cell repertoires in COVID-19. The protocol was immunoSEQ multiplex PCR, while the TCRdb copy is restricted to in-frame clones and leaves out a portion. Here the sample spans 72,000 or so clones, about 89% being singletons. The material sequenced was peripheral blood. All receptors come from a woman in her sixties with acute or convalescent COVID-19.

J is TRBJ2-7 and V is TRBV30; no clear D. The V and J ends lost 2 bases and 2 bases respectively, with 13 bases between them. Germline lookup yields CDR1 GTSNPN and CDR2 SVGIG (reference sequence). The CDR3 spans 14 residues. The CDR3 DNA sequence: TGTGCCTGGAGTTCGGATCCCCGGGCCTACGAGCAGTACTTC. It is translated as CAWSSDPRAYEQYF.

There are a few counts of this clone. The chain joins TRBV7-8 to TRBJ2-7, with 7 bases lining up with TRBD1. The CDR3 contains 15 residues. J lost 8 bases, V lost 4 bases, and 14 bases had no gene match. Germline V gene data show CDR1 as SGHVS and CDR2 as FQNEAQ. CDR3 loop: CASSSKLGTEDKQYF. The DNA of the CDR3 is TGTGCCAGCAGCTCGAAACTTGGGACAGAGGATAAGCAGTACTTC.

The chain links TRBV4-1 to TRBJ1-6; 7 nucleotides agree with TRBD1. V dropped 4 bases and J dropped 7; count of bases not matched to a gene: 7. The CDR3 totals 15 residues. The germline CDR1 and CDR2 sequences are MGHRA and YSYEKL. The CDR3 spells CASSRAGDRNSPLHF. CDR3 coding DNA: TGCGCCAGCAGCCGCGCCGGGGACAGAAATTCACCCCTCCACTTT.

The gene calls are TRBV7-9 and TRBJ2-5; TRBD2 aligns across 10 bases. Germline V gene lookup returns CDR1 SEHNR and CDR2 FQNEAQ (reference sequence). With V trimmed by 2 bases and J by 5 bases, 5 bases remained unmatched. The CDR3 is made up of 15 amino acids. In nucleotides, the CDR3 is TGTGCCAGCAGCTTAAAGCGGGGGGGCGGTGAGACCCAGTACTTC. This encodes CASSLKRGGGETQYF.

V usage is TRBV7-2 and J usage is TRBJ2-5; 7 bases agree with TRBD1. With 5 bases clipped from V and 2 bases from J, the junction kept 5 bases outside the gene matches. This CDR3 is built from 14 residues. From germline, CDR1 is SGHTA and CDR2 FQGNSA. This chain's CDR3 is CASSRDSGQETQYF. CDR3 nucleotide sequence: TGTGCCAGCAGCCGGGACAGTGGTCAAGAGACCCAGTACTTC.

This chain connects TRBV2 to TRBJ2-2, with D possibly matching TRBD1 (6 bases). Per germline, CDR1 SNHLY and CDR2 FYNNEI. The V gene lost 8 bases and the J gene lost 2 bases, with 12 bases spanning the gap. The CDR3 sequence is 14 residues long. CDR3 sequence: CASSGTINTGELFF. The CDR3 nucleotides read TGTGCCAGCTCCGGGACAATTAACACCGGGGAGCTGTTTTTT.

The chain uses TRBV3-1 (or the pseudogene TRBV3-2) and TRBJ2-5; 13 bases agree with TRBD2. With 6 bases clipped from V and 5 bases from J, the junction kept 9 bases outside the gene matches. The CDR3 sequence is 16 residues long. CDR1 and CDR2 from the germline V gene are LGHDT and YNNKEL (reference sequence). DNA for the CDR3: TGTGCCAGCAGTCATACTAGCGGGGGGGCGAGGGAGACCCAGTACTTC. The encoded protein is CASSHTSGGARETQYF.

The chain recombines TRBV10-3 with TRBJ1-1; a weak D match, TRBD1 (5 bases). Germline lookup yields CDR1 ENHRY and CDR2 SYGVKD. V was pared by 6 bases and J by 0 bases, with 14 bases between. The CDR3 has 15 amino acids. The DNA for the CDR3 is TGTGCCATCAGCGCCCTGGACAAAATGAACACTGAAGCTTTCTTT. It is translated as CAISALDKMNTEAFF.

The V and J genes are TRBV19 and TRBJ1-1; 7 nucleotides line up with TRBD1. CDR1 and CDR2 (germline): LNHDA, SQIVND (reference sequence). The CDR3 contains 13 residues. V lost 10 bases and J lost 0; bases outside the gene matches: 5. The CDR3 protein is CATETGMNTEAFF. Here the CDR3 DNA reads TGTGCCACCGAGACAGGGATGAACACTGAAGCTTTCTTT.

This chain joins TRBV3-1 (or the pseudogene TRBV3-2) and TRBJ1-4, with TRBD1 identical over 7 bases. The CDR3 covers 15 residues. CDR1 is LGHDT and CDR2 is YNNKEL in the germline V gene (reference sequence). Trimming at V came to 4 bases and at J to 5 bases, leaving 7 bases not matched to a gene. The CDR3 here is CASSRTDRENEKLFF. The DNA for the CDR3 is TGTGCCAGCAGCCGAACAGACAGGGAAAATGAAAAACTGTTTTTT.

This chain uses TRBV6-5 with TRBJ1-4; perhaps TRBD1 as D (6 bases). V lost 11 bases and J lost 11, with 18 bases in between. CDR1 and CDR2 (germline): MNHEY, SVGAGI. The CDR3 spans 12 residues. The CDR3 nucleotides are TGTGCCGGGGGCGAGGGCACCTGGAAACTGTTTTTT. Its translation: CAGGEGTWKLFF.

The chain combines TRBV28 with TRBJ1-4; D unresolved. In germline, CDR1 is MDHEN, CDR2 SYDVKM. The CDR3 is 12 residues long. The V end was cut by 4 bases, the J end by 8 bases, with 8 bases between. CDR3 coding DNA: TGTGCCAGCAGTTCTTGGAGGGAAAAACTGTTTTTT. Protein product: CASSSWREKLFF.

The chain uses TRBV7-9 and TRBJ1-5, with D unclear. CDR1 is SEHNR and CDR2 is FQNEAQ in the germline V gene (reference sequence). The CDR3 runs to 12 residues. Trimming took off 5 bases at V and 4 bases at J, with 6 bases between the two ends. CDR3 in amino acids: CASSRQNQPQHF. The CDR3, as DNA: TGTGCCAGCAGCCGTCAGAATCAGCCCCAGCATTTT.

This clone was seen a handful of times. The chain employs TRBV14 and TRBJ2-7; 9 nucleotides agree with TRBD2. CDR3 length equals 14 residues. V lost 4 bases to trimming and J lost 3 bases; unmatched junction nucleotides: 4. Germline V gene data show CDR1 as SGHDN and CDR2 as FVKESK. DNA for the CDR3: TGTGCCAGCAGCCGGGCGGGGGGGAACTACGAGCAGTACTTC. It codes for CASSRAGGNYEQYF.

This clone was counted once. J is TRBJ1-2 and V is TRBV7-9, with D possibly matching TRBD1 (6 bases). Germline V gene sequence: CDR1 SEHNR, CDR2 FQNEAQ (reference sequence). V lost 0 bases to trimming and J lost 3 bases, with 20 bases between them. This CDR3 comprises 18 residues. Here the CDR3 reads CASSLAEVFGEGDYGYTF. The CDR3 coding sequence is TGTGCCAGCAGCTTAGCCGAAGTCTTCGGGGAGGGGGACTATGGCTACACCTTC. The variable domain in full, with the rest retrieved from reference TRBV7-9 and TRBJ1-2, is DTGVSQNPRHKITKRGQNVTFRCDPISEHNRLYWYRQTLGQGPEFLTYFQNEAQLEKSRLLSDRFSAERPKGSFSTLEIQRTEQGDSAMYLCASSLAEVFGEGDYGYTFGSGTRLTVV.

The chain has TRBV2 and TRBJ1-2; D perhaps matches TRBD1 (6 bases). The CDR3 is 15 residues long. Germline assignment: CDR1 SNHLY and CDR2 FYNNEI. Trimming cost V 1 base and J 8 bases, with 17 bases left between them. The CDR3 DNA follows: TGTGCCAGCAGTGAAGAAGATTTGGGGGCTAGGGGCTACACCTTC. It yields the protein CASSEEDLGARGYTF. The variable domain in full, completed from reference TRBV2 and TRBJ1-2, reads EPEVTQTPSHQVTQMGQEVILRCVPISNHLYFYWYRQILGQKVEFLVSFYNNEISEKSEIFDDQFSVERPDGSNFTLKIRSTKLEDSAMYFCASSEEDLGARGYTFGSGTRLTVV.

The chain links TRBV6-5 to TRBJ2-1; 8 nucleotides line up with TRBD2. CDR3 length: 16 residues. Germline CDR1 and CDR2: MNHEY and SVGAGI. V gave up 3 bases and J gave up 8 bases; unmatched junction bases: 12. CDR3 nucleotide sequence: TGTGCCAGCAGTTATGGAGCGGGGGCCCCACGGGATGAGCAGTTCTTC. Its protein product is CASSYGAGAPRDEQFF.

This rearrangement joins TRBV21-1 to TRBJ1-2; the table's D call, TRBD1, was not checked against the DNA. TRBV21-1 is a recognized pseudogene. This CDR3 has 17 residues. In nucleotides, the CDR3 is TGTGCCAGCAGCCCTAGGCCGGGACAGCGAATTAACTATGGCTACACCTTC. Translated: CASSPRPGQRINYGYTF.

This sequence joins TRBV4-1 and TRBJ1-6; TRBD1 agrees at 9 bases. The CDR3 totals 18 residues. V gave up 4 bases and J gave up 5 bases; unmatched junction bases: 12. The germline gives CDR1 MGHRA, CDR2 YSYEKL. CDR3 nucleotides: TGCGCCAGCAGCCTTAAGAGTGGGACAGGGCTAAATAATTCACCCCTCCACTTT. This sequence encodes CASSLKSGTGLNNSPLHF.

The chain employs TRBV2 and TRBJ2-3; a weak D match, TRBD2 (5 bases). The CDR3 is made up of 11 amino acids. Trimming shortened V by 6 bases and J by 6 bases, and 7 bases separated the two germline ends. Germline CDR1 and CDR2: SNHLY and FYNNEI. Here the CDR3 DNA reads TGTGCCAGCAGCAGGAGGGATACGCAGTATTTT. This codes for CASSRRDTQYF. Full variable domain (missing parts from reference TRBV2 and TRBJ2-3): EPEVTQTPSHQVTQMGQEVILRCVPISNHLYFYWYRQILGQKVEFLVSFYNNEISEKSEIFDDQFSVERPDGSNFTLKIRSTKLEDSAMYFCASSRRDTQYFGPGTRLTVL.

The rearrangement joins TRBV7-6 to TRBJ1-1; tentatively, D is TRBD1 (5 bases). The V gene lost 5 bases and the J gene lost 1 base, with 11 bases spanning the gap. This CDR3 region has 14 residues. Germline CDR1 and CDR2: SGHVS and FNYEAQ. CDR3 DNA sequence: TGTGCCAGCAGCCCTAATAGGGGGAACACTGAAGCTTTCTTT. This codes for CASSPNRGNTEAFF.

The J gene is TRBJ2-2, the V gene TRBV19, with D perhaps matching TRBD1 (6 bases). V shed 3 bases and J shed 3 bases, with 8 bases lying between them. The CDR3 extends over 14 amino acids. The germline CDR1 and CDR2 sequences are LNHDA and SQIVND (reference sequence). The DNA for the CDR3 is TGTGCCAGTAGTATGAGGGGGTACACCGGGGAGCTGTTTTTT. Translation gives CASSMRGYTGELFF. The full variable domain, in which reference TRBV19 and TRBJ2-2 provide the parts outside the CDR3, is DGGITQSPKYLFRKEGQNVTLSCEQNLNHDAMYWYRQDPGQGLRLIYYSQIVNDFQKGDIAEGYSVSREKKESFPLTVTSAQKNPTAFYLCASSMRGYTGELFFGEGSRLTVL.

The V gene is TRBV5-1, the J gene TRBJ1-4; no firm D call. V lost 3 bases and J lost 3, with 15 bases in between. The CDR3 totals 16 residues. The V gene's germline CDR1 is SGHRS and CDR2 YFSETQ. CDR3 nucleotides: TGCGCCAGCAGCTCAAGACAAACTGCAGCTAATGAAAAACTGTTTTTT. As protein: CASSSRQTAANEKLFF.

V is TRBV19 and J is TRBJ1-5; no reliable D call. Germline V gene sequence: CDR1 LNHDA, CDR2 SQIVND (reference sequence). The V and J ends lost 1 base and 2 bases respectively, with 12 bases between them. CDR3 length: 16 amino acids. The chain's CDR3 is CASSIASGRGNQPQHF. In nucleotides, the CDR3 is TGTGCCAGTAGTATAGCGTCCGGGAGAGGCAATCAGCCCCAGCATTTT.

The V and J genes are TRBV2 and TRBJ1-2, with TRBD1 matching 12 bases. CDR1 SNHLY and CDR2 FYNNEI come from the germline V gene. V trimming: 4 bases; J trimming: 7 bases; junction bases outside the gene matches: 10. The CDR3 totals 16 residues. CDR3 region: CASSVGTGGLLSGYTF. The CDR3 DNA sequence: TGTGCCAGCAGTGTAGGGACAGGGGGCCTCTTAAGTGGCTACACCTTC.

The V gene is TRBV6-5, the J gene TRBJ1-4; 7 bases are shared with TRBD1. This CDR3 is 15 amino acids long. Germline trimming cut 2 bases from V and 5 bases from J; bases unmatched to any gene: 5. Per germline, CDR1 MNHEY and CDR2 SVGAGI. CDR3 in amino acids: CASSYGDSRNEKLFF. For the CDR3, the DNA is TGTGCCAGCAGTTACGGGGACAGCAGGAATGAAAAACTGTTTTTT.

This clone has a single count. The rearrangement joins TRBV9 to TRBJ1-1; no clear D. V dropped 3 bases and J dropped 1 base, with 16 bases sitting between them. Germline loops: CDR1 SGDLS, CDR2 YYNGEE. This CDR3 region has 16 residues. Here the CDR3 DNA reads TGTGCCAGCAGCGCCGAAATCGGAGGTAAGAACACTGAAGCTTTCTTT. Its protein is CASSAEIGGKNTEAFF.